What follows are 21 T cell receptor beta chains derived from one specimen sequenced in a study of shared clonotypes between healthy human individuals. CD45RO-negative, CCR7-positively selected cells formed the naive CD8 fraction, excluding terminally differentiated effector memory CD45RA+ cells. TCRdb keeps only in-frame clones here, not all; method: immunoSEQ multiplex PCR. This table has about 600,000 clones, roughly 98% appearing once. The sample was naive CD8+ T cells sorted from blood. The receptors come from a man aged 30 to 39 in good health.

The chain links TRBV4-1 to TRBJ1-5; perhaps TRBD1 as D (6 bases). Trimming took 2 bases from V and 3 from J, leaving 17 bases between them. This CDR3 comprises 17 residues. Germline V CDR1 and CDR2: MGHRA, YSYEKL. As DNA, the CDR3 is TGCGCCAGCAGCCAAACCCCTCCCACAGGGCACAATCAGCCCCAGCATTTT. Translation: CASSQTPPTGHNQPQHF.

V is TRBV29-1 and J is TRBJ1-2; D gene unclear. Germline values: CDR1 SQVTM, CDR2 ANQGSEA. The CDR3 covers 15 residues. V was trimmed by 1 base and J by 2 bases, leaving 14 bases between them. The CDR3 loop is CSVEGGDKLNYGYTF. The CDR3 nucleotides read TGCAGCGTTGAAGGCGGCGACAAGCTCAACTATGGCTACACCTTC.

This chain uses TRBV28 with TRBJ2-1, with D possibly being TRBD1 (5 bases). Trimming cost V 5 bases and J 4 bases, with 12 bases left between them. This CDR3 is built from 14 residues. The V gene's germline CDR1 is MDHEN and CDR2 SYDVKM. CDR3: CASSVPRGYNEQFF. For the CDR3, the DNA is TGTGCCAGCAGTGTACCTAGGGGATACAATGAGCAGTTCTTC. Full variable domain (outside the CDR3, taken from reference TRBV28 and TRBJ2-1): DVKVTQSSRYLVKRTGEKVFLECVQDMDHENMFWYRQDPGLGLRLIYFSYDVKMKEKGDIPEGYSVSREKKERFSLILESASTNQTSMYLCASSVPRGYNEQFFGPGTRLTVL.

The V call is TRBV29-1, the J call TRBJ2-1, with 14 bases identical to TRBD2. Germline CDR1 is SQVTM and CDR2 is ANQGSEA. Germline trimming cut 7 bases from V and 7 bases from J; bases unmatched to any gene: 6. The length of the CDR3 is 14 residues. The DNA for the CDR3 is TGCAGCGCTGAGGGACTAGCGGGAGAAAATGAGCAGTTCTTC. Translated: CSAEGLAGENEQFF.

The CDR3 DNA is TGTGCCAGCAGCCTTGAGACAGAGCAGTTCTTC. Protein: CASSLETEQFF. The chain recombines TRBV7-8 with TRBJ2-1; D not resolved. The germline V and J ends were trimmed by 5 bases and 10 bases, with 9 bases remaining between them. CDR1 SGHVS and CDR2 FQNEAQ come from the germline V gene. This CDR3 has 11 amino acids.

The chain is built from TRBV7-2 and TRBJ1-5; the D gene is possibly TRBD1 (6 bases). The CDR3 length is 14 residues. CDR1 is SGHTA, CDR2 FQGNSA, per germline. The V gene lost 5 bases and the J gene lost 2 bases, with 10 bases spanning the gap. CDR3 amino acids: CASSSTGRNQPQHF. The DNA for the CDR3 is TGTGCCAGCAGCAGCACAGGGCGCAATCAGCCCCAGCATTTT.

The rearrangement links TRBV5-1 to TRBJ2-7; D remains ambiguous. This CDR3 is 13 amino acids long. Trimming stripped 0 bases from V and 4 bases from J, with 8 bases between. Per germline, CDR1 SGHRS and CDR2 YFSETQ. The CDR3 reads CASSLEPEYEQYF. In DNA form, the CDR3 reads TGCGCCAGCAGCTTGGAACCAGAATACGAGCAGTACTTC.

V usage is TRBV27 and J usage is TRBJ2-5; no clear D gene. V was clipped by 6 bases and J by 1 base, with 9 bases between them. Germline CDR1 MNHEY, CDR2 SMNVEV (reference sequence). This CDR3 has 13 amino acids. CDR3 sequence reads: CASSPESQETQYF. CDR3 bases: TGTGCCAGCAGCCCAGAGAGCCAAGAGACCCAGTACTTC.

The sample holds one count of this clone. V and J are TRBV11-2 and TRBJ2-1; D call uncertain. The CDR3 has 12 residues. Germline V lookup: CDR1 SGHAT, CDR2 FQNNGV. Trimming removed 1 base at V and 6 bases at J, with 4 bases between. The DNA of the CDR3 is TGTGCCAGCAGCTTAGGGCTCAATGAGCAGTTCTTC. The encoded protein is CASSLGLNEQFF.

The chain employs TRBV15 and TRBJ2-5; TRBD2 agrees at 9 bases. CDR3 size: 16 residues. Germline V gives CDR1 LNHNV, CDR2 YYDKDF (reference sequence). The trim removed 0 bases at V and 5 bases at J, leaving 7 bases unmatched. The chain's CDR3 is CATSRDVAGAWETQYF. DNA of the CDR3: TGTGCCACCAGCAGAGATGTAGCGGGAGCTTGGGAGACCCAGTACTTC.

A note on this clone: Other DNA sequences in this specimen translate into the identical CDR3. The chain joins TRBV5-4 to TRBJ2-3; D assignment may be TRBD1 or TRBD2 (5 bases each). V was cut by 2 bases and J by 2 bases, with 9 bases left in between. CDR3 length: 14 amino acids. Germline V gene data show CDR1 as SGHNT and CDR2 as YYREEE (reference sequence). CDR3 region: CASSLEGNTDTQYF. CDR3 DNA sequence: TGTGCCAGCAGCTTAGAGGGGAACACAGATACGCAGTATTTT.

The genes are TRBV28 and TRBJ1-5, with D unclear. The CDR3 covers 13 residues. Germline assignment: CDR1 MDHEN and CDR2 SYDVKM. V was cut by 8 bases and J by 6 bases, with 14 bases left in between. CDR3 sequence reads: CASREGLGQPQHF. The CDR3 bases are TGTGCCAGCCGGGAGGGTCTCGGTCAGCCCCAGCATTTT.

This clone has a single count. The rearrangement joins TRBV27 to TRBJ1-5; D may be TRBD1 (5 bases). Per germline, CDR1 MNHEY and CDR2 SMNVEV (reference sequence). V gave up 6 bases and J gave up 4 bases, with 19 bases separating them. The CDR3 sequence is 16 residues long. The CDR3 loop reads CASRAGGWANNQPQHF. The CDR3 nucleotides are TGTGCCAGCAGGGCCGGGGGGTGGGCAAATAATCAGCCCCAGCATTTT.

This rearrangement joins TRBV28 to TRBJ1-5; 9 positions match TRBD1. The trim removed 6 bases at V and 3 bases at J, leaving 6 bases unmatched. Looked up from germline, CDR1 is MDHEN and CDR2 is SYDVKM. The CDR3 runs to 15 residues. The CDR3 nucleotides read TGTGCCAGCAGCTCCGGGACAGGGTCCAATCAGCCCCAGCATTTT. Protein product: CASSSGTGSNQPQHF.

The chain joins TRBV7-2 to TRBJ2-7; the match to TRBD1 covers 10 bases. In germline, CDR1 is SGHTA, CDR2 FQGNSA. The CDR3 runs to 15 residues. V was clipped by 5 bases and J by 6 bases; unmatched bases: 10. As DNA, the CDR3 is TGTGCCAGCAGCCGTTTTCTAGGACAGGGGGTCGAGCAGTACTTC. It specifies CASSRFLGQGVEQYF.

This chain links TRBV10-3 with TRBJ2-1; 7 bases map to TRBD2. This CDR3 comprises 14 residues. The trim removed 7 bases at V and 8 bases at J, leaving 11 bases unmatched. CDR1 ENHRY and CDR2 SYGVKD come from the germline V gene. The CDR3 coding sequence is TGTGCCATCAACCCGGCGGGAGAGGGCCATGAGCAGTTCTTC. It codes for CAINPAGEGHEQFF.

The V and J genes are TRBV28 and TRBJ1-2; 9 bases map to TRBD1. Trimming cost V 3 bases and J 7 bases; bases outside gene matches: 3. The CDR3 consists of 13 residues. The germline CDR1 and CDR2 sequences are MDHEN and SYDVKM. DNA of the CDR3: TGTGCCAGCAGTTTTGGGACAGGGCTTGGCTACACCTTC. Translation gives CASSFGTGLGYTF.

V and J are TRBV11-2 and TRBJ2-3, with 7 nucleotides matching TRBD2. Germline values: CDR1 SGHAT, CDR2 FQNNGV. Trimming took 4 bases from V and 2 from J; bases not matched to a gene: 12. The CDR3 is 17 amino acids. The CDR3 region has the DNA TGTGCCAGCAGCTCGGGACTACAGGACCTTTTCACAGATACGCAGTATTTT. This gives the protein CASSSGLQDLFTDTQYF.

The chain carries TRBV2 and TRBJ1-2, with 7 bases aligning to TRBD1. Unmatched junction bases numbered 8, after V lost 4 bases and J lost 3 bases. The CDR3 extends over 15 amino acids. CDR1 SNHLY and CDR2 FYNNEI come from the germline V gene. In nucleotides, the CDR3 is TGTGCCAGCAGTGTCGGGGGACAGTATGACTATGGCTACACCTTC. As protein: CASSVGGQYDYGYTF.

This sequence joins TRBV4-1 and TRBJ2-2; 8 bases are shared with TRBD2. The V gene end was trimmed by 0 bases and the J gene end by 2 bases; junction bases not matched to a gene: 14. This CDR3 spans 20 amino acids. Germline CDR1 MGHRA, CDR2 YSYEKL. The CDR3 protein is CASSQEGVAGLAPNTGELFF. The DNA of the CDR3 is TGCGCCAGCAGCCAAGAAGGGGTAGCGGGACTCGCCCCCAACACCGGGGAGCTGTTTTTT.

The V gene is TRBV6-1, the J gene TRBJ1-1; D is undetermined. The CDR3 spans 13 residues. The germline V gene encodes CDR1 MNHNS and CDR2 SASEGT. The ends were cut back, 2 bases at V and 0 bases at J, with 4 bases in the middle. DNA for the CDR3: TGTGCCAGCAGTGAAATCTTGAACACTGAAGCTTTCTTT. Amino acids: CASSEILNTEAFF.